The 25 T cell receptor beta chains listed next were all sequenced from one sample in a study of post-analysis software for immune sequencing data. General study points: Patients had higher frequencies than controls of a few TRBV segments, including TRBV5-6, TRBV5-1 and TRBV20-1.

TCR beta cDNA libraries included unique molecular identifiers. TCRdb reanalysed the PCR reads using MiXCR and keeps one entry per CDR3 protein. Among hundreds of thousands of distinct CDR3 sequences listed, approximately 30% were seen once. Antigen specificity for these receptors is unknown. Sample: blood. The origin of the receptors is a girl aged 10 to 17 with multiple sclerosis.

This clonotype came up many times. A read error may account for a junction end that differs from germline. V usage is TRBV7-2 and J usage is TRBJ1-4, with D uncertain. The CDR3 has 13 amino acids. From germline, CDR1 is SGHTA and CDR2 FQGNSA. CDR3 in DNA: TGCGCCAGCAGCTTGGGCCCGAATGAAAAACTGTTTTTT. Translation gives CASSLGPNEKLFF. Full variable domain (remainder filled in from reference TRBV7-2 and TRBJ1-4): GAGVSQSPSNKVTEKGKDVELRCDPISGHTALYWYRQSLGQGLEFLIYFQGNSAPDKSGLPSDRFSAERTGGSVSTLTIQRTQQEDSAVYLCASSLGPNEKLFFGSGTQLSVL.

This clonotype was seen a few times. This chain links TRBV7-2 with TRBJ2-7, with 12 bases matching TRBD2. Germline-derived CDR1 and CDR2 are SGHTA and FQGNSA. J lost 1 base, V lost 6 bases, and 10 bases had no gene match. CDR3 length: 17 amino acids. CDR3 region: CASSLRIGLAGSYEQYF. The CDR3 region has the DNA TGTGCCAGCAGTCTTAGAATCGGACTAGCGGGGTCCTACGAGCAGTACTTC. The full variable domain, rest sourced from reference TRBV7-2 and TRBJ2-7, is GAGVSQSPSNKVTEKGKDVELRCDPISGHTALYWYRQSLGQGLEFLIYFQGNSAPDKSGLPSDRFSAERTGGSVSTLTIQRTQQEDSAVYLCASSLRIGLAGSYEQYFGPGTRLTVT.

This clonotype was seen only a few times. This sequence joins TRBV7-2 and TRBJ2-3, with 9 positions matching TRBD2. V gave up 1 base and J gave up 4 bases; unmatched junction bases: 9. The CDR3 has 17 residues. Germline V gene data show CDR1 as SGHTA and CDR2 as FQGNSA. CDR3 nucleotide sequence: TGTGCCAGCAGCTTAGGGCTAGCGGGGCCCTCGTCAGATACGCAGTATTTT. It specifies CASSLGLAGPSSDTQYF.

This clonotype was seen a few times. The rearrangement uses TRBV9 and TRBJ1-6; D uncertain. The CDR3 sequence is 15 residues long. CDR1 and CDR2 (germline): SGDLS, YYNGEE. Trimming shortened V by 0 bases and J by 3 bases, and 7 bases separated the two germline ends. The CDR3 DNA follows: TGTGCCAGCAGCGTAGAAGGTTTCTATAATTCACCCCTCCACTTT. Amino acid sequence: CASSVEGFYNSPLHF.

Here the CDR3 DNA reads TGTGCCAGCAGCCGAGCCTTTGAGACCCAGTACTTC. Amino acids: CASSRAFETQYF. The V gene is TRBV3-1, the J gene TRBJ2-5; D is undetermined. The CDR3 totals 12 residues. Trimming removed 4 bases at V and 5 bases at J, with 8 bases between. Germline V gives CDR1 LGHDT, CDR2 YNNKEL (reference sequence).

In the case of this clonotype: The junction departs from the called germline gene at one end, perhaps through a read error. This rearrangement joins TRBV2 to TRBJ2-3; D not resolved. There are 12 residues in the CDR3. Germline V lookup: CDR1 SNHLY, CDR2 FYNNEI. CDR3 DNA sequence: TGTACCAGCTCAGTGTGGACAGATACGCAGTATTTT. Protein product: CTSSVWTDTQYF. The full variable domain, rest sourced from reference TRBV2 and TRBJ2-3, is EPEVTQTPSHQVTQMGQEVILRCVPISNHLYFYWYRQILGQKVEFLVSFYNNEISEKSEIFDDQFSVERPDGSNFTLKIRSTKLEDSAMYFCTSSVWTDTQYFGPGTRLTVL.

A few counts support this clonotype. The V call is TRBV18, the J call TRBJ1-5; D unresolved. V dropped 6 bases and J dropped 4 bases, with 4 bases sitting between them. Germline CDR1 is KGHSH and CDR2 is LQKENI. There are 11 residues in the CDR3. CDR3 amino acids: CASSPNQPQHF. In DNA, the CDR3 is TGTGCCAGCTCTCCTAATCAGCCCCAGCATTTT.

This clonotype was seen more than once but under ten times. This CDR3 is CASSQGQSYEQYF. Here the CDR3 DNA reads TGTGCCAGCAGCCAGGGACAATCCTACGAGCAGTACTTC. V gene TRBV7-8 combines with J gene TRBJ2-7; possibly TRBD1 for D (6 bases). CDR1 SGHVS and CDR2 FQNEAQ come from the germline V gene. Trimming cost V 5 bases and J 1 base, with 9 bases left between them. This CDR3 region has 13 residues.

J is TRBJ2-7 and V is TRBV12-3 or TRBV12-4; 9 nucleotides align to TRBD1. This CDR3 is built from 15 residues. The J segment lost 6 bases and the V segment lost 6 bases, leaving 12 bases of the junction unmatched. The CDR3: CASRRDTQGASEQYF. CDR3 in DNA: TGTGCCAGCAGGAGAGATACACAGGGGGCAAGCGAGCAGTACTTC.

CDR3 in amino acids: CASSQVWGYNEQYF. The CDR3 region has the DNA TGCGCCAGCAGCCAAGTGTGGGGTTACAATGAGCAGTACTTC. The genes are TRBV4-1 and TRBJ2-5; no clear D gene. The CDR3 has 14 amino acids. Germline V gene data show CDR1 as MGHRA and CDR2 as YSYEKL. V shed 1 base and J shed 11 bases, with 17 bases lying between them.

This clonotype came up a few times. V and J are TRBV3-1 and TRBJ1-6; a weak D match, TRBD1 (5 bases). The CDR3 is 14 amino acids. Germline CDR1 LGHDT, CDR2 YNNKEL (reference sequence). Between the trimmed V and J ends, which lost 4 bases and 10 bases, there was a span of 14 bases. The CDR3 loop reads CASSLRTGGSPLHF. The CDR3 DNA reads TGTGCCAGCAGCCTCCGAACAGGTGGCTCACCCCTCCACTTT.

This clonotype has more than one count but fewer than ten. The V gene is TRBV12-3 or TRBV12-4, the J gene TRBJ2-1; D might be TRBD2 (5 bases). V was cut by 5 bases and J by 8 bases, with 13 bases left in between. This CDR3 contains 13 residues. The CDR3 sequence is CASSKHGSDEQFF. The CDR3 coding sequence is TGTGCCAGCAGTAAACACGGTAGCGATGAGCAGTTCTTC.

This clonotype was counted between two and nine times. The V gene is TRBV2, the J gene TRBJ2-5; TRBD1 agrees at 7 bases. CDR3 size: 11 residues. Trimming removed 9 bases from V and 3 bases from J; junction bases left unmatched: 1. Looked up from germline, CDR1 is SNHLY and CDR2 is FYNNEI. The CDR3 DNA follows: TGTGCCAGACAGGGGAAAGAGACCCAGTACTTC. Its translation: CARQGKETQYF. The whole variable domain, remainder taken from reference TRBV2 and TRBJ2-5, is EPEVTQTPSHQVTQMGQEVILRCVPISNHLYFYWYRQILGQKVEFLVSFYNNEISEKSEIFDDQFSVERPDGSNFTLKIRSTKLEDSAMYFCARQGKETQYFGPGTRLLVL.

V is TRBV29-1 and J is TRBJ2-1, with D possibly being TRBD2 (6 bases). V lost 4 bases, J lost 9 bases, and 16 bases lay in between. Germline CDR1 SQVTM, CDR2 ANQGSEA. The CDR3 totals 13 residues. DNA of the CDR3: TGCAGCGTTGGTTGGGCTATGGAGGGTGAGCAGTTCTTC. Protein sequence: CSVGWAMEGEQFF.

In its sample, this clonotype was seen a few times. The V call is TRBV20-1, the J call TRBJ2-1; possibly TRBD1 or TRBD2 for D (6 bases each). V was pared by 6 bases and J by 4 bases, with 16 bases between. Germline V gene lookup returns CDR1 DFQATT and CDR2 SNEGSKA (reference sequence). CDR3 size: 14 residues. The CDR3 spells CSALRGQGYNEQFF. The CDR3 DNA is TGCAGTGCCCTTCGGGGGCAGGGGTACAATGAGCAGTTCTTC.

The chain is built from TRBV28 and TRBJ2-7; the match to TRBD2 covers 13 bases. The junction had 7 bases not matched to a gene; V was cut back by 9 bases and J by 2 bases. The CDR3 covers 15 residues. Germline lookup yields CDR1 MDHEN and CDR2 SYDVKM. CDR3 protein: CASTSTSGRTYEQYF. As DNA, the CDR3 is TGTGCCAGTACATCGACTAGCGGGAGGACCTACGAGCAGTACTTC.

J is TRBJ2-5 and V is TRBV29-1, with a weak D call TRBD2 (6 bases). The V end lost 8 bases, the J end lost 5 bases, and 18 bases lay between the germline ends. CDR1 is SQVTM, CDR2 ANQGSEA, per germline. This CDR3 has 13 residues. The CDR3 bases are TGCAGCTCCACACCCGGGGGAGACGAGACCCAGTACTTC. Translating it yields CSSTPGGDETQYF.

This clonotype was detected only a few times. J is TRBJ2-7 and V is TRBV7-8, with D uncertain. The CDR3 is made up of 19 amino acids. Trimming pared 6 bases from V and 0 bases from J, leaving 27 bases between. Germline values: CDR1 SGHVS, CDR2 FQNEAQ. The CDR3 coding sequence is TGTGCCAGCAGTGTCCCCCTGGTAATTGGTCGCGAATTCTCCTACGAGCAGTACTTC. Translation gives CASSVPLVIGREFSYEQYF. Looking up the rest from reference TRBV7-8 and TRBJ2-7 gives the full variable domain: GAGVSQSPRYKVAKRGQDVALRCDPISGHVSLFWYQQALGQGPEFLTYFQNEAQLDKSGLPSDRFFAERPEGSVSTLKIQRTQQEDSAVYLCASSVPLVIGREFSYEQYFGPGTRLTVT.

The chain employs TRBV20-1 and TRBJ1-1; D not certain. Trimming removed 3 bases from V and 0 bases from J, with 11 bases in between. CDR1 and CDR2 from the germline V gene are DFQATT and SNEGSKA (reference sequence). This CDR3 region has 14 residues. CDR3 sequence (DNA): TGCAGTGCTAGTTTCCAGGCCATGAACACTGAAGCTTTCTTT. Its translation: CSASFQAMNTEAFF.

This clonotype was seen just once. The CDR3 spells CASSLALWRTSYTDTQYF. The CDR3 DNA sequence: TGTGCCAGCAGCTTAGCTCTTTGGAGGACTAGCTACACAGATACGCAGTATTTT. V usage is TRBV7-2 and J usage is TRBJ2-3; TRBD2 aligns across 8 bases. Germline lookup yields CDR1 SGHTA and CDR2 FQGNSA. The CDR3 consists of 18 residues. Germline trimming cut 0 bases from V and 2 bases from J; bases unmatched to any gene: 10.

The genes are TRBV7-2 and TRBJ1-2, with D hard to call. CDR3 length: 14 residues. Trimming removed 5 bases at V and 2 bases at J, with 12 bases between. CDR1 SGHTA and CDR2 FQGNSA come from the germline V gene. CDR3 loop: CASSLDPINYGYTF. CDR3 DNA: TGTGCCAGCAGCCTCGACCCAATCAACTATGGCTACACCTTC.

Turning to this clonotype: The germline gene is not matched at one end of the junction; a read error may be the cause. This chain joins TRBV2 and TRBJ2-1; D is perhaps TRBD1 or TRBD2 (5 bases each). Germline CDR1 SNHLY, CDR2 FYNNEI. CDR3 length: 16 amino acids. The DNA of the CDR3 is TGTGCCAGCGGGGATCGTCGGCAGGGACCTTACAATGGGCAGTTCTTC. Protein sequence: CASGDRRQGPYNGQFF.

V usage is TRBV5-1 and J usage is TRBJ2-7; TRBD1 aligns across 9 bases. Gene TRBJ2-5 matches the end of the DNA better, so the J call may be wrong. Germline V gene lookup returns CDR1 SGHRS and CDR2 YFSETQ. The CDR3 contains 17 residues. As DNA, the CDR3 is TGCGCCAGCAGCTCGGGTTTTGGGACAGGGTTACAAGAGACCCAGTACTTC. It is translated as CASSSGFGTGLQETQYF.

The sample holds a few counts of this clonotype. The CDR3: CASSFQGYTGELFF. In DNA form, the CDR3 reads TGTGCCAGCAGTTTCCAGGGCTACACCGGGGAGCTGTTTTTT. The chain uses TRBV28 and TRBJ2-2; D perhaps matches TRBD1 (5 bases). Germline V gene sequence: CDR1 MDHEN, CDR2 SYDVKM. The CDR3 covers 14 residues. Trimming removed 3 bases at V and 3 bases at J, with 8 bases between.

This chain connects TRBV7-2 to TRBJ1-5; D not resolved. The germline gives CDR1 SGHTA, CDR2 FQGNSA. The V end lost 1 base, the J end lost 4 bases, and 17 bases lay between the germline ends. This CDR3 region has 17 residues. CDR3: CASSLEIGGFGNQPQHF. The CDR3 DNA follows: TGTGCCAGCAGCTTAGAGATCGGAGGATTTGGGAATCAGCCCCAGCATTTT.